This T cell receptor (beta chain) was retrieved from a study of T cell responses to AZD1222 COVID-19 vaccine. Method: immunoSEQ multiplex PCR; TCRdb's copy keeps in-frame clones and lacks some. Of 150,000 to 200,000 clones in the sample, roughly 90% were seen once. This CDR3 spans 14 amino acids. CDR1 and CDR2 (germline): SNHLY, FYNNEI. V lost 10 bases and J lost 4, with 16 bases in between. The clonotype was recovered from an adult who received the AZD1222 COVID-19 vaccine. This chain joins TRBV2 and TRBJ2-2; D is ambiguous. This sample comprised peripheral blood, obtained 28 days after the second AZD1222 dose. CDR3 protein: CATLGEQTTGELFF. The CDR3 DNA follows: TGTGCCACCCTTGGGGAACAGACCACCGGGGAGCTGTTTTTT.